A selection of T cell receptor beta chains follows, all from one sample in a study of OX40 agonist ivuxolimab in advanced cancers. Some clones are missing from TCRdb's copy, which holds only in-frame ones; the method was immunoSEQ multiplex PCR. The sample lists some 61,000 clones, around 89% seen once, with about 5% in the top ten. The sample in question was CD4+ or CD8+ T cells sorted from blood, obtained in a trial of the OX40 agonist ivuxolimab. The source of these receptors is an adult with an advanced solid tumor such as melanoma, head and neck, liver or kidney cancer. Each CDR3 is given with its conserved first and last residue. D genes are given only for firm matches. Where a row states a size, it is once, few, many or the class of an expanded clone; other rows omit it.

clone_size	v_call	j_call	d_call	cdr3_length	cdr3_aa	cdr3_nt
NA	TRBV28	TRBJ2-2	TRBD2	19	CASFTRTSGKTPNTGELFF	TGTGCCAGCTTTACCCGGACTAGCGGGAAGACCCCAAACACCGGGGAGCTGTTTTTT
few	TRBV6-5	TRBJ2-3	NA	12	CASSYSGEAQYF	TGTGCCAGCAGTTACTCTGGGGAGGCGCAGTATTTT
NA	TRBV6-1	TRBJ2-7	TRBD1	16	CASSEAKWDRSYEQYF	TGTGCCAGCAGTGAAGCGAAGTGGGACAGAAGCTACGAGCAGTACTTC
NA	TRBV2	TRBJ1-1	TRBD1	13	CASSRQGNTEAFF	TGTGCCAGCAGCAGACAGGGGAACACTGAAGCTTTCTTT
once	TRBV5-1	TRBJ2-1	TRBD2	15	CASSLSGDFYNEQFF	TGCGCCAGCAGCTTGAGCGGGGATTTTTACAATGAGCAGTTCTTC
few	TRBV15	TRBJ2-2	NA	17	CATSRGGMDSLAGELFF	TGTGCCACCAGCAGAGGGGGAATGGACAGTTTGGCTGGGGAGCTGTTTTTT
NA	TRBV28	TRBJ1-6	TRBD1	17	CASRLRDRGRSDSPLHF	TGTGCCAGCAGACTCCGGGACAGGGGGCGTAGCGATTCACCCCTCCACTTT
NA	TRBV4-1	TRBJ2-1	TRBD2	15	CASSRGLARFGEQFF	TGCGCCAGCAGCCGAGGACTAGCGAGGTTCGGTGAGCAGTTCTTC
once	TRBV7-2	TRBJ2-1	NA	14	CASSRSGSYNEQFF	TGTGCCAGCAGCCGTAGCGGTTCCTACAATGAGCAGTTCTTC
NA	TRBV2	TRBJ2-7	TRBD1	18	CASRGDRGRKISSYEQYF	TGTGCCAGCAGGGGGGACAGGGGGCGGAAGATTAGCTCCTACGAGCAGTACTTC
NA	TRBV5-6	TRBJ2-7	TRBD2	16	CASSLGDLAGWGEQYF	TGTGCCAGCAGCTTGGGAGACCTAGCGGGATGGGGGGAGCAGTACTTC
NA	TRBV11-2	TRBJ2-1	TRBD2	14	CASSLGGSSDEQFF	TGTGCCAGCAGCTTGGGGGGGAGTTCCGATGAGCAGTTCTTC
NA	TRBV5-1	TRBJ2-1	NA	15	CASGRSGVSYNEQFF	TGCGCCAGCGGTCGTAGCGGAGTTTCCTACAATGAGCAGTTCTTC
NA	TRBV4-1	TRBJ2-2	TRBD2	17	CASSRGLAGVNTGELFF	TGCGCCAGCAGCCGAGGACTAGCGGGAGTGAACACCGGGGAGCTGTTTTTT
NA	TRBV2	TRBJ2-3	TRBD2	16	CASSPGLAVGTDTQYF	TGTGCCAGCAGCCCGGGACTAGCGGTGGGCACAGATACGCAGTATTTT
NA	TRBV21-1	TRBJ2-7	NA	12	CASSIDSGEQYF	TGTGCCAGCAGCATCGACTCAGGAGAGCAGTACTTC
NA	TRBV19	TRBJ2-1	TRBD2	17	CASIRRASGASYNEQFF	TGTGCCAGTATCCGACGGGCTAGCGGGGCCTCCTACAATGAGCAGTTCTTC
NA	TRBV6-5	TRBJ2-1	NA	15	CASSYRTRTYNEQFF	TGTGCCAGCAGTTACCGGACCCGTACCTACAATGAGCAGTTCTTC
NA	TRBV7-2	TRBJ2-5	NA	14	CASSLYGGGETQYF	TGTGCCAGCAGCTTATATGGGGGAGGCGAGACCCAGTACTTC
NA	TRBV20-1	TRBJ2-7	NA	11	CSAERAYEQYF	TGCAGTGCAGAGCGGGCGTACGAGCAGTACTTC
few	TRBV7-2	TRBJ2-4	NA	11	CASSALNIQYF	TGTGCCAGCAGCGCATTAAACATTCAGTACTTC
NA	TRBV15	TRBJ2-5	NA	15	CATSRDSGLQETQYF	TGTGCCACCAGCAGAGATTCGGGGCTCCAAGAGACCCAGTACTTC
few	TRBV7-9	TRBJ2-7	TRBD2	15	CASSFVGLGDYEQYF	TGTGCCAGCAGCTTTGTCGGACTAGGCGACTACGAGCAGTACTTC
few	TRBV6-1	TRBJ2-1	TRBD1	15	CASSERGTGDNEQFF	TGTGCCAGCAGTGAAAGGGGGACAGGGGACAATGAGCAGTTCTTC
NA	TRBV28	TRBJ2-3	NA	11	CASRLTDTQYF	TGTGCCAGCAGATTGACAGATACGCAGTATTTT
NA	TRBV7-2	TRBJ2-4	TRBD2	16	CASSRTPAGDQNIQYF	TGTGCCAGCAGCCGAACCCCAGCGGGAGATCAAAACATTCAGTACTTC
NA	TRBV19	TRBJ2-1	TRBD2	18	CASSRGLAGGPSYNEQFF	TGTGCCAGTAGTAGAGGACTAGCGGGAGGGCCGTCCTACAATGAGCAGTTCTTC